A single sample gave rise to the 26 T cell receptor beta chains below, sequenced in a study of blood T cell repertoires in COVID-19 (dated by TCRdb to the early 2020s). Receptor libraries were prepared by the immunoSEQ multiplex PCR assay. TCRdb's version of the immuneACCESS table is confined to in-frame rearrangements and falls short of the full clone set. An unresolved V gene accounts for under half of the shortfall where checked; the remainder is of unknown origin. The sample table records some 150,000 clones; more than 65% of these occur just once. The ten most abundant clones make up approximately 15% of the sample. The material sequenced was peripheral blood. The receptors derive from a woman of 80 years or more with acute or convalescent COVID-19.

Only a few counts were recorded for this clone. J is TRBJ2-1 and V is TRBV7-6; D is undetermined. Germline V gene data show CDR1 as SGHVS and CDR2 as FNYEAQ. The CDR3 runs 11 residues. V lost 4 bases, J lost 9 bases, and 7 bases lay in between. The CDR3: CASSSRGEQFF. The CDR3 coding sequence is TGTGCCAGCAGCTCCCGAGGTGAGCAGTTCTTC.

The chain is built from TRBV7-8 and TRBJ1-6; 11 positions match TRBD1. From germline, CDR1 is SGHVS and CDR2 FQNEAQ. The CDR3 runs 16 residues. V lost 0 bases to trimming and J lost 10 bases; unmatched junction nucleotides: 5. The CDR3 coding sequence is TGTGCCAGCAGCTTAGCACCGGGACAGGGGGGATCACCCCTCCACTTT. Its translation is CASSLAPGQGGSPLHF.

This clone was observed a few times. This chain joins TRBV5-1 and TRBJ1-1; the D gene is possibly TRBD1 (6 bases). This CDR3 contains 15 residues. V lost 2 bases and J lost 2, with 13 bases in between. Germline CDR1 is SGHRS and CDR2 is YFSETQ. The CDR3 is CASSFGWTANTEAFF. The CDR3 DNA is TGCGCCAGCAGCTTTGGGTGGACAGCTAACACTGAAGCTTTCTTT.

The V gene is TRBV6-1, the J gene TRBJ2-2; 9 nucleotides align to TRBD1. With 4 bases clipped from V and 1 base from J, the junction kept 4 bases outside the gene matches. Germline lookup yields CDR1 MNHNS and CDR2 SASEGT. The CDR3 is made up of 16 amino acids. The CDR3 DNA reads as TGTGCCAGCAGTGGGCCGGGACAGGGGAACACCGGGGAGCTGTTTTTT. Translating it yields CASSGPGQGNTGELFF.

The rearrangement uses TRBV7-6 and TRBJ2-3; 10 bases align to TRBD2. With 5 bases clipped from V and 3 bases from J, the junction kept 5 bases outside the gene matches. The germline CDR1 and CDR2 sequences are SGHVS and FNYEAQ. The CDR3 is 15 residues long. The CDR3 reads CASSPAGGSTDTQYF. As DNA, the CDR3 is TGTGCCAGCAGCCCAGCGGGAGGGTCTACAGATACGCAGTATTTT.

V usage is TRBV19 and J usage is TRBJ2-5; the D gene is possibly TRBD2 (5 bases). Germline CDR1 reads LNHDA; CDR2 reads SQIVND (reference sequence). The germline V and J ends were trimmed by 6 bases and 7 bases, with 15 bases remaining between them. The CDR3 extends over 13 amino acids. The CDR3: CASSPTVAGTQYF. The CDR3 region has the DNA TGTGCCAGTAGCCCCACGGTGGCGGGGACCCAGTACTTC.

V gene TRBV27 combines with J gene TRBJ2-5; tentatively, D is TRBD1 (5 bases). There are 13 residues in the CDR3. CDR1 MNHEY and CDR2 SMNVEV come from the germline V gene (reference sequence). V lost 5 bases and J lost 5, with 12 bases in between. The CDR3 region is CASSRRVWETQYF. CDR3 sequence (DNA): TGTGCCAGCAGTCGCAGGGTTTGGGAGACCCAGTACTTC.

This clone was found a few times. This chain links TRBV7-9 with TRBJ1-1, with D maybe TRBD1 (6 bases). The CDR3 covers 15 residues. The germline V gene encodes CDR1 SEHNR and CDR2 FQNEAQ (reference sequence). The V and J ends lost 6 bases and 6 bases respectively, with 20 bases between them. Here the CDR3 reads CASSSSGTGPAEAFF. In nucleotides, the CDR3 is TGTGCCAGCAGTTCAAGCGGCACAGGGCCCGCTGAAGCTTTCTTT.

This chain links TRBV29-1 with TRBJ2-1, with 9 bases fitting TRBD2. This CDR3 comprises 14 residues. The J segment lost 2 bases and the V segment lost 4 bases, leaving 3 bases of the junction unmatched. From germline, CDR1 is SQVTM and CDR2 ANQGSEA. The CDR3 sequence: CSVGGGGAYNEQFF. CDR3 DNA sequence: TGCAGCGTTGGCGGCGGGGGGGCCTACAATGAGCAGTTCTTC.

This clone was seen more than once but under ten times. Within the sample, other DNA sequences also encode this same CDR3. In nucleotides, the CDR3 is TGTGCCAGCTCGCCGGGACAGGGGGCGAGGGGAAACACCATATATTTT. This gives the protein CASSPGQGARGNTIYF. The J gene is TRBJ1-3, the V gene TRBV18; 12 bases agree with TRBD1. This CDR3 region has 16 residues. Trimming cost V 6 bases and J 4 bases; bases outside gene matches: 7. Germline V gene sequence: CDR1 KGHSH, CDR2 LQKENI.

This rearrangement joins TRBV7-9 to TRBJ1-5, with TRBD1 matching 10 bases. CDR3 length: 17 amino acids. Germline values: CDR1 SEHNR, CDR2 FQNEAQ (reference sequence). Trimming removed 1 base from V and 2 bases from J; junction bases left unmatched: 5. The CDR3 loop reads CASSLGTGGSGNQPQHF. The CDR3, as DNA: TGTGCCAGCAGCTTAGGGACAGGGGGGTCCGGCAATCAGCCCCAGCATTTT. The whole variable domain, filled in from reference TRBV7-9 and TRBJ1-5, reads DTGVSQNPRHKITKRGQNVTFRCDPISEHNRLYWYRQTLGQGPEFLTYFQNEAQLEKSRLLSDRFSAERPKGSFSTLEIQRTEQGDSAMYLCASSLGTGGSGNQPQHFGDGTRLSIL.

V usage is TRBV11-2 and J usage is TRBJ1-3; D unclear. Germline loops: CDR1 SGHAT, CDR2 FQNNGV. This CDR3 spans 13 amino acids. The V gene lost 3 bases and the J gene lost 6 bases, with 9 bases spanning the gap. CDR3 sequence: CASSLALSNTIYF. The CDR3 bases are TGTGCCAGCAGCTTGGCTCTTTCAAACACCATATATTTT.

This clone was recorded only once. The chain links TRBV3-1 (or the pseudogene TRBV3-2) to TRBJ2-7; possible D gene TRBD2, 5 bases. The V and J ends lost 4 bases and 3 bases respectively, with 7 bases between them. This CDR3 has 12 residues. Germline CDR1 is LGHDT and CDR2 is YNNKEL (reference sequence). Here the CDR3 DNA reads TGTGCCAGCAGCCCCGACTACTACGAGCAGTACTTC. Its translation is CASSPDYYEQYF.

The genes are TRBV2 and TRBJ2-6; 10 positions match TRBD1. CDR1 SNHLY and CDR2 FYNNEI come from the germline V gene. The CDR3 is made up of 15 amino acids. Trimming at V came to 6 bases and at J to 4 bases, leaving 3 bases not matched to a gene. The CDR3 DNA reads as TGTGCCAGCAGGACAGGGGGCGCGGGGGCCAACGTCCTGACTTTC. This codes for CASRTGGAGANVLTF.

The DNA of the CDR3 is TGTGCCTCGACCGAGGGGGACGAGCAGTACTTC. Its translation: CASTEGDEQYF. This sequence joins TRBV30 and TRBJ2-7, with D possibly TRBD1 on 6 matching bases. Germline CDR1 is GTSNPN and CDR2 is SVGIG (reference sequence). V was cut by 7 bases and J by 5 bases, with 12 bases left in between. The CDR3 covers 11 residues.

CDR3 sequence reads: CASSTPSNEQFF. In DNA form, the CDR3 reads TGTGCCAGCAGCACCCCTAGCAATGAGCAGTTCTTC. V usage is TRBV5-4 and J usage is TRBJ2-1; D uncertain. V was pared by 4 bases and J by 6 bases, with 8 bases between. The CDR3 extends over 12 amino acids. Germline CDR1 SGHNT, CDR2 YYREEE (reference sequence).

This clone was recorded many times. V is TRBV3-1 (or the pseudogene TRBV3-2) and J is TRBJ2-2; 10 bases fit TRBD2. Germline V gene data show CDR1 as LGHDT and CDR2 as YNNKEL (reference sequence). This CDR3 has 17 amino acids. J lost 0 bases, V lost 0 bases, and 1 base had no gene match. CDR3 in amino acids: CASSQEGLAANTGELFF. In DNA form, the CDR3 reads TGTGCCAGCAGCCAAGAAGGACTAGCGGCGAACACCGGGGAGCTGTTTTTT.

Of note for this clone: The sample holds other DNA sequences that translate to the same CDR3. The genes are TRBV18 and TRBJ2-5, with D perhaps TRBD1 (6 bases). Germline CDR1 is KGHSH and CDR2 is LQKENI. Trimming left V 4 bases short and J 3 bases short, with 6 bases between. The CDR3 is 12 amino acids. The CDR3 region is CASSHREETQYF. The CDR3 bases are TGTGCCAGCTCACACAGGGAAGAGACCCAGTACTTC.

This chain links TRBV7-9 with TRBJ1-2; D not certain. Trimming took off 1 base at V and 7 bases at J, with 13 bases between the two ends. The CDR3 loop spans 14 amino acids. Per the germline V gene, CDR1 is SEHNR and CDR2 is FQNEAQ (reference sequence). CDR3 amino acids: CASSLDLVGAGYTF. The CDR3, as DNA: TGTGCCAGCAGCTTAGATCTCGTGGGCGCTGGCTACACCTTC.

The chain recombines TRBV24-1 with TRBJ1-1; tentatively, D is TRBD1 (6 bases). V lost 9 bases and J 1 base, leaving 14 bases between the germline ends. Germline assignment: CDR1 KGHDR and CDR2 SFDVKD. The CDR3 loop spans 14 amino acids. The CDR3 reads CATGAFRGNTEAFF. CDR3 in DNA: TGTGCCACCGGAGCCTTCAGGGGGAACACTGAAGCTTTCTTT.

This clone qualifies as medium-sized. The chain carries TRBV21-1 and TRBJ1-1; TRBD1 is the table's D call, not checked against the DNA. TRBV21-1 is annotated as a pseudogene. This CDR3 is built from 20 residues. For the CDR3, the DNA is TGTGCCAGCAGCTCCCAGGAGGGCCCCCGGACAGGGGATTTTTATCCGGTCGCTTTCTTT. Amino acids: CASSSQEGPRTGDFYPVAFF.

V and J are TRBV6-4 and TRBJ2-1; 8 bases agree with TRBD2. Germline V lookup: CDR1 MRHNA, CDR2 SNTAGT. This CDR3 has 16 amino acids. The ends lost 0 bases at V and 7 bases at J; junction bases unmatched: 8. CDR3 protein: CASSDSHSGRRNEQFF. The DNA for the CDR3 is TGTGCCAGCAGTGACTCCCACAGCGGGAGAAGGAATGAGCAGTTCTTC.

This clone occurred once. The chain uses TRBV5-4 and TRBJ2-2; D is perhaps TRBD2 (5 bases). CDR1 is SGHNT and CDR2 is YYREEE in the germline V gene (reference sequence). Trimming cost V 4 bases and J 6 bases, with 10 bases left between them. CDR3 size: 13 residues. CDR3 amino acids: CASSPDFAGELFF. The CDR3 nucleotides are TGTGCCAGCAGCCCGGACTTTGCCGGGGAGCTGTTTTTT. The full variable domain, in which reference TRBV5-4 and TRBJ2-2 provide the parts outside the CDR3, is ETGVTQSPTHLIKTRGQQVTLRCSSQSGHNTVSWYQQALGQGPQFIFQYYREEENGRGNFPPRFSGLQFPNYSSELNVNALELDDSALYLCASSPDFAGELFFGEGSRLTVL.

The chain carries TRBV27 and TRBJ2-7, with TRBD2 matching 9 bases. V was clipped by 4 bases and J by 7 bases; unmatched bases: 11. The CDR3 sequence is 15 residues long. Germline lookup yields CDR1 MNHEY and CDR2 SMNVEV (reference sequence). The CDR3 is CASSSQAGGGTEQYF. The CDR3 bases are TGTGCCAGCAGTTCCCAAGCGGGGGGTGGTACTGAGCAGTACTTC.

This clone was recorded a few times. The chain couples TRBV27 to TRBJ1-4; 9 bases line up with TRBD1. Germline trimming cut 5 bases from V and 7 bases from J; bases unmatched to any gene: 5. This CDR3 is built from 14 residues. CDR1 and CDR2 from the germline V gene are MNHEY and SMNVEV (reference sequence). CDR3 loop: CASSRTGVTEKLFF. As DNA, the CDR3 is TGTGCCAGCAGTCGGACAGGGGTTACTGAAAAACTGTTTTTT.

This clone was found a few times. The chain joins TRBV12-3 or TRBV12-4 to TRBJ1-6, with D unresolved. The length of the CDR3 is 12 residues. The ends were cut back, 3 bases at V and 11 bases at J, with 8 bases in the middle. CDR3 sequence reads: CASSLAATPLHF. The CDR3, as DNA: TGTGCCAGCAGTTTGGCAGCGACACCCCTCCACTTT.